The 17 T cell receptor beta chains below all came from one sample that was sequenced in a study of blood T cells in healthy people across ages. The second PCR ran about 6 to 12 cycles with a sample-barcoded 5' primer and J-beta primers. From the 5' RACE reads, TCRdb called clonotypes with MiXCR, one entry per CDR3 protein. The sample lists some 750,000 distinct CDR3 sequences, about a fifth occurring once. Sequenced input: blood. The source of these receptors is a man between 70 and 80 years old in good health.

The chain couples TRBV7-3 to TRBJ2-1; 9 bases map to TRBD2. Germline trimming cut 5 bases from V and 8 bases from J; bases unmatched to any gene: 13. Looked up from germline, CDR1 is SGHTA and CDR2 is FQGTGA. The CDR3 contains 16 residues. The CDR3 DNA follows: TGTGCCAGCAGCCCCTCTGGGGGACTAGCTTCCCATGAGCAGTTCTTC. This codes for CASSPSGGLASHEQFF.

This chain uses TRBV28 with TRBJ2-5; D ambiguous. In germline, CDR1 is MDHEN, CDR2 SYDVKM. The CDR3 totals 12 residues. The V gene lost 5 bases and the J gene lost 11 bases, with 15 bases spanning the gap. In DNA form, the CDR3 reads TGTGCCAGCAGTCTCCCATATGGAGAGCAGTACTTC. It encodes CASSLPYGEQYF.

This chain joins TRBV12-3 or TRBV12-4 and TRBJ2-2, with D perhaps TRBD1 (5 bases). The V gene lost 10 bases and the J gene lost 6 bases, with 12 bases spanning the gap. This CDR3 has 12 residues. CDR3 sequence reads: CANSWGPGELFF. In nucleotides, the CDR3 is TGTGCCAACTCGTGGGGCCCCGGGGAGCTGTTTTTT.

Only a few counts were recorded for this clonotype. The chain employs TRBV10-3 and TRBJ2-3; the match to TRBD2 covers 13 bases. The germline V gene encodes CDR1 ENHRY and CDR2 SYGVKD. The CDR3 has 16 amino acids. V trimming: 2 bases; J trimming: 6 bases; junction bases outside the gene matches: 5. The CDR3 region has the DNA TGTGCCATCAGTGAGCGCGGACTAGCGGGGGCGGATACGCAGTATTTT. Amino acids: CAISERGLAGADTQYF.

The rearrangement links TRBV12-3 or TRBV12-4 to TRBJ1-2; tentatively, D is TRBD1 (5 bases). Trimming left V 3 bases short and J 8 bases short, with 13 bases between. This CDR3 is 13 amino acids long. DNA of the CDR3: TGTGCCAGCAGTTTTGAGGGGCTGGGAGGCTACACCTTC. Protein sequence: CASSFEGLGGYTF.

The chain links TRBV7-8 to TRBJ2-3, with TRBD2 identical over 9 bases. Unmatched junction bases numbered 7, after V lost 3 bases and J lost 0 bases. Germline CDR1 SGHVS, CDR2 FQNEAQ. The CDR3 contains 17 residues. For the CDR3, the DNA is TGTGCCAGCAGCTTGCTAGCGGGGAGTCATAGCACAGATACGCAGTATTTT. This gives the protein CASSLLAGSHSTDTQYF.

On this clonotype itself: An end of the junction differs from the germline gene, which may be a read error. The V call is TRBV7-6, the J call TRBJ1-2, with 7 bases identical to TRBD1. From germline, CDR1 is SGHVS and CDR2 FNYEAQ. This CDR3 spans 14 amino acids. In DNA, the CDR3 is TGTGCCATCAGCCCCGTGACAGGGAACTATGGCTACACCTTC. Translation: CAISPVTGNYGYTF.

The CDR3 loop reads CSARMSRDEQFF. As DNA, the CDR3 is TGCAGTGCTAGGATGTCCCGGGATGAGCAGTTCTTC. The gene calls are TRBV20-1 and TRBJ2-1; D is undetermined. Trimming stripped 3 bases from V and 8 bases from J, with 11 bases between. Germline lookup yields CDR1 DFQATT and CDR2 SNEGSKA (reference sequence). The length of the CDR3 is 12 residues.

The chain couples TRBV6-2 or TRBV6-3 to TRBJ2-2; D unclear. The germline V and J ends were trimmed by 5 bases and 1 base, with 8 bases remaining between them. Per the germline V gene, CDR1 is MNHEY and CDR2 is SVGEGT. The CDR3 consists of 14 residues. Written as DNA, the CDR3 is TGTGCCAGCAGTCAAGGTTTGAACACCGGGGAGCTGTTTTTT. Its translation is CASSQGLNTGELFF.

This rearrangement joins TRBV12-3 or TRBV12-4 to TRBJ2-5; D might be TRBD1 (5 bases). The end of the DNA fits TRBJ2-7 better, so the J call may be wrong. The CDR3 is 15 amino acids. DNA of the CDR3: TGTGCCAGCAGTTTAATTGAGGACACTTACTACGAGCAGTACTTC. Translation: CASSLIEDTYYEQYF.

This clonotype showed up just a few times. Given the absence of the conserved phenylalanine or tryptophan at the CDR3 end, a read error is likely. V is TRBV5-1 and J is TRBJ2-5, with 10 bases fitting TRBD2. TRBJ2-1 explains the end of the DNA better; the J call may be wrong. The CDR3 is made up of 16 amino acids. Germline CDR1 is SGHRS and CDR2 is YFSETQ. CDR3 loop: CASSLILAGEFNEQFS. CDR3 bases: TGCGCCAGCAGCTTGATCCTAGCGGGAGAATTTAATGAGCAGTTCTCC.

This clonotype was seen ten or more times. The rearrangement joins TRBV29-1 to TRBJ2-5; D gene uncertain. V was cut by 7 bases and J by 2 bases, with 14 bases left in between. This CDR3 comprises 13 residues. CDR1 and CDR2 (germline): SQVTM, ANQGSEA. The CDR3 spells CSGRLLLQETQYF. The CDR3 nucleotides are TGCAGCGGACGCCTTTTACTACAAGAGACCCAGTACTTC.

This clonotype turned up a few times. The chain combines TRBV6-6 with TRBJ1-2, with D possibly matching TRBD1 (5 bases). The V gene's germline CDR1 is MNHNY and CDR2 SVGAGI (reference sequence). The CDR3 contains 13 residues. V gave up 6 bases and J gave up 2 bases, with 10 bases separating them. The CDR3 protein is CASSQEGNYGYTF. Here the CDR3 DNA reads TGTGCCAGCAGCCAAGAGGGGAACTATGGCTACACCTTC.

The chain's CDR3 is CASSSPKEGAQNTEAFF. Here the CDR3 DNA reads TGTGCCAGCAGCTCCCCTAAGGAGGGGGCCCAGAACACTGAAGCTTTCTTT. The chain carries TRBV7-9 and TRBJ1-1, with 7 bases fitting TRBD1. Germline CDR1 and CDR2: SEHNR and FQNEAQ (reference sequence). CDR3 length equals 17 residues. Trimming took 4 bases from V and 1 from J; bases not matched to a gene: 12.

The chain joins TRBV9 to TRBJ1-1, with D unresolved. V was shortened by 0 bases and J by 6 bases, with 12 bases between the two germline ends. The CDR3 has 14 residues. The germline gives CDR1 SGDLS, CDR2 YYNGEE. Written as DNA, the CDR3 is TGTGCCAGCAGCGTAGTGGGAGTCTCGGCTGAAGCTTTCTTT. Encoded protein: CASSVVGVSAEAFF.

This chain joins TRBV6-5 and TRBJ1-1; D call uncertain. CDR1 is MNHEY and CDR2 is SVGAGI in the germline V gene. The V end was cut by 1 base, the J end by 1 base, with 7 bases between. CDR3 length: 14 amino acids. For the CDR3, the DNA is TGTGCCAGCAGTTACTTGGGAGCGAACACTGAAGCTTTCTTT. This sequence encodes CASSYLGANTEAFF.

The chain is built from TRBV5-1 and TRBJ1-1; D unresolved. The V gene lost 3 bases and the J gene lost 0 bases, with 6 bases spanning the gap. CDR1 and CDR2 (germline): SGHRS, YFSETQ. CDR3 size: 13 residues. Here the CDR3 DNA reads TGCGCCAGCAGCTCCTTACTGAACACTGAAGCTTTCTTT. This encodes CASSSLLNTEAFF. The complete variable domain, with remaining parts taken from reference TRBV5-1 and TRBJ1-1, reads KAGVTQTPRYLIKTRGQQVTLSCSPISGHRSVSWYQQTPGQGLQFLFEYFSETQRNKGNFPGRFSGRQFSNSRSEMNVSTLELGDSALYLCASSSLLNTEAFFGQGTRLTVV.